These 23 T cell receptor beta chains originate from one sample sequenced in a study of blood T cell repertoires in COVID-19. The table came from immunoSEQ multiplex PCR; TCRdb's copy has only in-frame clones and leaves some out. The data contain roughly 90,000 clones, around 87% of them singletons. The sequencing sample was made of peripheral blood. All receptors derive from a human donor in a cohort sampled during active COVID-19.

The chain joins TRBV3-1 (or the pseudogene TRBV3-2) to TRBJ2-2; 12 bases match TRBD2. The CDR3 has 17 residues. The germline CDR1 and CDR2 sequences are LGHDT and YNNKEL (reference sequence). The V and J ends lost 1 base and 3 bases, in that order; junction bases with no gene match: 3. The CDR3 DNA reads TGTGCCAGCAGCCAAGTGGGACTAGCGGGCGACACCGGGGAGCTGTTTTTT. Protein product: CASSQVGLAGDTGELFF.

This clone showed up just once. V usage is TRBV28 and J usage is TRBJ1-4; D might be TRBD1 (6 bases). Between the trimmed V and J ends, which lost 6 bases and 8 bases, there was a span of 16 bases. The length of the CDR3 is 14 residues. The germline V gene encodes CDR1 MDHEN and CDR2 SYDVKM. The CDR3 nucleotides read TGTGCCAGCAGACCCCACGACGGACAGGAAAAACTGTTTTTT. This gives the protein CASRPHDGQEKLFF.

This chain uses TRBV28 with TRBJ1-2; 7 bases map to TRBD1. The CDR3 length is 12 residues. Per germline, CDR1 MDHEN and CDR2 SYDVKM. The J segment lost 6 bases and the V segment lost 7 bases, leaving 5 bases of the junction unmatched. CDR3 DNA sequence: TGTGCCAGCACCCGAACAGGGGATGGCTACACCTTC. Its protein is CASTRTGDGYTF.

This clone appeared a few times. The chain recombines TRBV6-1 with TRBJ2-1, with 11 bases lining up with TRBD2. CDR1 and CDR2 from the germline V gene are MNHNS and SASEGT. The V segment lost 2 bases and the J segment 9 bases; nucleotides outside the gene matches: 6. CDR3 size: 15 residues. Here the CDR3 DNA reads TGTGCCAGCAGTGAAAGTAGCGGGAGGGCTATTGAGCAGTTCTTC. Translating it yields CASSESSGRAIEQFF.

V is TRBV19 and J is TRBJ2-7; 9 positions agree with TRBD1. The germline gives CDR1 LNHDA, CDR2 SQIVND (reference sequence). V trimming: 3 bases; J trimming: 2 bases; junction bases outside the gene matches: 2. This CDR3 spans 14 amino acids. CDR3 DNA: TGTGCCAGTAGTATGGGACAGGGCCCCTACGAGCAGTACTTC. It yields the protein CASSMGQGPYEQYF. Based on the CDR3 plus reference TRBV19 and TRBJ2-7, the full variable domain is DGGITQSPKYLFRKEGQNVTLSCEQNLNHDAMYWYRQDPGQGLRLIYYSQIVNDFQKGDIAEGYSVSREKKESFPLTVTSAQKNPTAFYLCASSMGQGPYEQYFGPGTRLTVT.

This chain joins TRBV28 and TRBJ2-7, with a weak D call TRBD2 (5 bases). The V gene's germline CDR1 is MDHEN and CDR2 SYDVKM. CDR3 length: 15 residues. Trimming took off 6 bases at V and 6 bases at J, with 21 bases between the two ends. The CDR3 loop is CASRDASADPLEQYF. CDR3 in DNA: TGTGCCAGCAGGGACGCCTCAGCGGACCCCCTCGAGCAGTACTTC.

CDR3 in DNA: TGTGCCAGCAGGCCCCGGGACAGGACTGGAAACACCATATATTTT. Its translation: CASRPRDRTGNTIYF. The genes are TRBV2 and TRBJ1-3, with 8 bases aligning to TRBD1. This CDR3 has 15 amino acids. Germline-derived CDR1 and CDR2 are SNHLY and FYNNEI. The junction had 6 bases not matched to a gene; V was cut back by 6 bases and J by 2 bases.

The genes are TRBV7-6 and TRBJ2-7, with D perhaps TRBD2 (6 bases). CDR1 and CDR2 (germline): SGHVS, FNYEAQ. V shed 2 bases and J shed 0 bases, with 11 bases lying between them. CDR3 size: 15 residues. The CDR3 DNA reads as TGTGCCAGCAGCTTACCGGGACTTAACTCCTACGAGCAGTACTTC. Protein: CASSLPGLNSYEQYF.

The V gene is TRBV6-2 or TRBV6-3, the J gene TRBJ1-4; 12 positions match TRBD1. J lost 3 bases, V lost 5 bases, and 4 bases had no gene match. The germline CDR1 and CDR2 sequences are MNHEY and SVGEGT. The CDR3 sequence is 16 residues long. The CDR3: CASSGTGGAPNEKLFF. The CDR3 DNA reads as TGTGCCAGCAGTGGGACAGGGGGCGCCCCTAATGAAAAACTGTTTTTT.

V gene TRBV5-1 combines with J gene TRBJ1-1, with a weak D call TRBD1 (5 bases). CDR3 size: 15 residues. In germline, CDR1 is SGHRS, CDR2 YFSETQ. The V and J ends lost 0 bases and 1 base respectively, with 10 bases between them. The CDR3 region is CASSLATGSNTEAFF. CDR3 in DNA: TGCGCCAGCAGCTTGGCTACAGGATCGAACACTGAAGCTTTCTTT.

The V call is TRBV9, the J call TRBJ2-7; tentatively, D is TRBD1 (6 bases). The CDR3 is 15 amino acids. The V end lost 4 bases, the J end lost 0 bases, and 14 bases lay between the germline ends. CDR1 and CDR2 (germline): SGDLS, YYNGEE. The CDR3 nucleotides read TGTGCCAGCAGCTTCCGGGACACGCTCTCCTACGAGCAGTACTTC. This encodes CASSFRDTLSYEQYF.

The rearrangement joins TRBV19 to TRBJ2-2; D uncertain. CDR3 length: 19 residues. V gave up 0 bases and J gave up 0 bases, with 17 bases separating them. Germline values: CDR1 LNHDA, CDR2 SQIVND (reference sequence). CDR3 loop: CASSIDSSRITSNTGELFF. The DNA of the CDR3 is TGTGCCAGTAGTATAGACTCCTCGAGGATAACATCGAACACCGGGGAGCTGTTTTTT.

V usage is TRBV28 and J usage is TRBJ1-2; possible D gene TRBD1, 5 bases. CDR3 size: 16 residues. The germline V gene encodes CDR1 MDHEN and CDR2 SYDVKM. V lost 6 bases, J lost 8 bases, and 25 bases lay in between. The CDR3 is CASSLPTGQGLRGYTF. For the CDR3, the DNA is TGTGCCAGCAGCCTCCCCACGGGCCAGGGCCTCCGGGGCTACACCTTC.

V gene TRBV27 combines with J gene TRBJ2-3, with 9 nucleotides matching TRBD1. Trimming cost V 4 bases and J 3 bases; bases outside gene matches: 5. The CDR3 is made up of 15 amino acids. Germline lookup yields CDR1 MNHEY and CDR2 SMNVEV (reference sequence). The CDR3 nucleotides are TGTGCCAGCAGTTCCCCGGGGACAGGGACAGATACGCAGTATTTT. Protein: CASSSPGTGTDTQYF.

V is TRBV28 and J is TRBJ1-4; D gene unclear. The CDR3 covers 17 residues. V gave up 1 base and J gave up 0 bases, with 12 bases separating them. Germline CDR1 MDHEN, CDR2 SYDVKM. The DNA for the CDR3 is TGTGCCAGCAGTTTATCGGTCGGCGGCCCAACTAATGAAAAACTGTTTTTT. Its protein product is CASSLSVGGPTNEKLFF. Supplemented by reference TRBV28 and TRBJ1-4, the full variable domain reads DVKVTQSSRYLVKRTGEKVFLECVQDMDHENMFWYRQDPGLGLRLIYFSYDVKMKEKGDIPEGYSVSREKKERFSLILESASTNQTSMYLCASSLSVGGPTNEKLFFGSGTQLSVL.

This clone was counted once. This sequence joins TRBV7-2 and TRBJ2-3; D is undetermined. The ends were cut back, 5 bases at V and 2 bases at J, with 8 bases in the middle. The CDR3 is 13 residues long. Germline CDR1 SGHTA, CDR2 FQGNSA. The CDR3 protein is CASSPPSTDTQYF. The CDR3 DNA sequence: TGTGCCAGCAGCCCCCCATCCACAGATACGCAGTATTTT.

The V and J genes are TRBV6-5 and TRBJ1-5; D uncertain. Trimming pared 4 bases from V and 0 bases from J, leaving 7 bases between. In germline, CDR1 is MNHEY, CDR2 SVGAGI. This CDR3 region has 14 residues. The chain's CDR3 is CASSSSFSNQPQHF. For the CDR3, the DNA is TGTGCCAGCAGTTCTTCCTTTAGCAATCAGCCCCAGCATTTT.

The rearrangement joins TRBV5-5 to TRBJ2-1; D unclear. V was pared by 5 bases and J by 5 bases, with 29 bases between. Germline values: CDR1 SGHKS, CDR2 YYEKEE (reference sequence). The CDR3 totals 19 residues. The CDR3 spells CASSLSSVLDPSHDNEQFF. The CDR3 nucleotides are TGTGCCAGCAGTCTTTCGAGCGTTTTAGACCCCTCTCACGACAATGAGCAGTTCTTC.

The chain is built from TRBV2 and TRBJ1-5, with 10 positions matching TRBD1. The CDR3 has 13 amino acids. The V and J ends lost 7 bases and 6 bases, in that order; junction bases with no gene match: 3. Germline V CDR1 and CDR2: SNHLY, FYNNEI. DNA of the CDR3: TGTGCCAGCACGGACAGGGGGGGTCAGCCCCAGCATTTT. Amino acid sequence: CASTDRGGQPQHF.

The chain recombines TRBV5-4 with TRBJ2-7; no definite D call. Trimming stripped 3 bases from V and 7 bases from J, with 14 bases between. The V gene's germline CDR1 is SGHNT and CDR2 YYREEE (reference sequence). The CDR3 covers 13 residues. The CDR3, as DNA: TGTGCCAGCAGCTCCGACATGACCAGGGAGCAGTACTTC. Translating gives CASSSDMTREQYF. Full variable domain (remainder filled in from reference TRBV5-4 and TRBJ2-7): ETGVTQSPTHLIKTRGQQVTLRCSSQSGHNTVSWYQQALGQGPQFIFQYYREEENGRGNFPPRFSGLQFPNYSSELNVNALELDDSALYLCASSSDMTREQYFGPGTRLTVT.

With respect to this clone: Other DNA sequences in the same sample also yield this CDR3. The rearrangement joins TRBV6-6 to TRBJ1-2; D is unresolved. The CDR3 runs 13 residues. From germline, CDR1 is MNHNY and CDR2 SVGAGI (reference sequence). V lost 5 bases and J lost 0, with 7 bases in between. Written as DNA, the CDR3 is TGTGCCAGCAGTCCGGGAGCTAACTATGGCTACACCTTC. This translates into CASSPGANYGYTF.

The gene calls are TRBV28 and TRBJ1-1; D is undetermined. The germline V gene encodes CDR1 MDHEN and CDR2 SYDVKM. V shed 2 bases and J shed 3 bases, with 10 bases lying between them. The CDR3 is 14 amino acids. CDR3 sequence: CASSLNPVYTEAFF. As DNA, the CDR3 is TGTGCCAGCAGTTTAAATCCTGTCTACACTGAAGCTTTCTTT.

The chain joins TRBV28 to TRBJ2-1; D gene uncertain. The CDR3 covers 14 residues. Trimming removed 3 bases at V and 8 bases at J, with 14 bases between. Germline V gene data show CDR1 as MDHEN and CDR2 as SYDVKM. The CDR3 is CASSFPPRSDEQFF. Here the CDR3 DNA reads TGTGCCAGCAGTTTCCCCCCCAGGTCGGATGAGCAGTTCTTC.